One sample yielded the 31 T cell receptor beta chains listed below, sequenced in a study of blood T cell repertoires in COVID-19. Generated by immunoSEQ multiplex PCR, the TCRdb table keeps only in-frame clones and is missing some. The sample has approximately 22,000 clones, roughly 75% seen once; the top ten hold around 19%. The material sequenced was peripheral blood. The source is a human donor in a cohort sampled during active or convalescent COVID-19.

The chain has TRBV3-1 (or the pseudogene TRBV3-2) and TRBJ1-6; possible D gene TRBD1, 5 bases. This CDR3 is built from 15 residues. CDR1 is LGHDT, CDR2 YNNKEL, per germline (reference sequence). V lost 0 bases, J lost 3 bases, and 6 bases lay in between. CDR3 DNA: TGTGCCAGCAGCCAAGAGGGGGGCTATAATTCACCCCTCCACTTT. Its translation: CASSQEGGYNSPLHF.

J is TRBJ1-1 and V is TRBV2, with a possible D match to TRBD1 (6 bases). Germline loops: CDR1 SNHLY, CDR2 FYNNEI. The CDR3 runs to 13 residues. V gave up 4 bases and J gave up 11 bases, with 17 bases separating them. CDR3 amino acids: CASSGGGGPRAFF. Written as DNA, the CDR3 is TGTGCCAGCAGTGGTGGGGGCGGCCCTAGGGCTTTCTTT.

This clone has only a few counts. The rearrangement joins TRBV28 to TRBJ1-2, with TRBD1 matching 7 bases. The CDR3 extends over 15 amino acids. Germline V CDR1 and CDR2: MDHEN, SYDVKM. Germline trimming cut 2 bases from V and 2 bases from J; bases unmatched to any gene: 5. As DNA, the CDR3 is TGTGCCAGCAGTTTACCCAAGGGACAGAACTATGGCTACACCTTC. Its protein is CASSLPKGQNYGYTF.

The chain uses TRBV4-1 and TRBJ2-4; 13 bases fit TRBD2. CDR3 size: 21 residues. CDR1 is MGHRA, CDR2 YSYEKL, per germline. J was trimmed by 0 bases and V by 1 base; bases with no gene match: 12. The CDR3, as DNA: TGCGCCAGCAGCCAAGCCCCGGGACTAGCGGGGATTTCACTAGCCAAAAACATTCAGTACTTC. Translated, it gives CASSQAPGLAGISLAKNIQYF.

J is TRBJ1-2 and V is TRBV30; 8 nucleotides align to TRBD1. Trimming took 4 bases from V and 0 from J; bases not matched to a gene: 7. Germline V gene lookup returns CDR1 GTSNPN and CDR2 SVGIG (reference sequence). This CDR3 comprises 15 residues. CDR3 DNA: TGTGCCTGGAACCCCTGGGACAGGTCTAACTATGGCTACACCTTC. It translates to CAWNPWDRSNYGYTF.

This clone was observed a single time. CDR3 sequence (DNA): TGCGCCAGCAGGTCTAGCACAGATACGCAGTATTTT. Protein sequence: CASRSSTDTQYF. The chain joins TRBV10-2 to TRBJ2-3; D is ambiguous. Germline CDR1 reads WSHSY; CDR2 reads SAAADI. This CDR3 region has 12 residues. V was cut by 6 bases and J by 0 bases, with 4 bases left in between.

The chain uses TRBV4-3 and TRBJ1-3; D gene unclear. This CDR3 is 15 amino acids long. The V end lost 1 base, the J end lost 8 bases, and 15 bases lay between the germline ends. Germline V gene data show CDR1 as LGHNA and CDR2 as YSLEER. The CDR3 is CASSQGGFPEDTIYF. The DNA for the CDR3 is TGCGCCAGCAGCCAAGGCGGCTTCCCCGAGGACACCATATATTTT.

This chain links TRBV10-3 with TRBJ1-6; 8 positions match TRBD1. Germline CDR1 is ENHRY and CDR2 is SYGVKD. V lost 8 bases to trimming and J lost 8 bases; unmatched junction nucleotides: 8. The CDR3 is 14 residues long. The CDR3 DNA follows: TGTGCCATCTCCTTCAGGGGGCCGGATTCACCCCTCCACTTT. Residues: CAISFRGPDSPLHF.

The V and J genes are TRBV12-3 or TRBV12-4 and TRBJ1-5; D is possibly TRBD1 (5 bases). The CDR3 sequence is 13 residues long. The V end lost 6 bases, the J end lost 8 bases, and 14 bases lay between the germline ends. The CDR3 reads CASSLDRIKPQHF. CDR3 sequence (DNA): TGTGCCAGCAGCCTTGACAGAATCAAGCCCCAGCATTTT.

This clone was counted between two and nine times. The genes are TRBV7-6 and TRBJ1-1; 9 bases are a match to TRBD1. The CDR3 consists of 17 residues. V was pared by 3 bases and J by 4 bases, with 12 bases of the junction left unmatched. The germline CDR1 and CDR2 sequences are SGHVS and FNYEAQ. The CDR3 region is CASSFTGGGDSSTEAFF. The DNA for the CDR3 is TGTGCCAGCAGCTTTACAGGGGGCGGTGATTCTTCCACTGAAGCTTTCTTT.

V is TRBV2 and J is TRBJ2-6; TRBD2 is a possible D gene (5 bases). V was pared by 6 bases and J by 0 bases, with 9 bases between. The CDR3 spans 15 residues. From germline, CDR1 is SNHLY and CDR2 FYNNEI. The CDR3 here is CASRRAGSGANVLTF. In nucleotides, the CDR3 is TGTGCCAGCAGGCGGGCCGGCTCTGGGGCCAACGTCCTGACTTTC.

The CDR3 sequence: CASSPGHSGNTIYF. The CDR3, as DNA: TGTGCCAGCAGCCCCGGACACTCTGGAAACACCATATATTTT. This chain uses TRBV14 with TRBJ1-3, with D possibly matching TRBD1 (5 bases). Germline values: CDR1 SGHDN, CDR2 FVKESK. This CDR3 comprises 14 residues. Trimming removed 4 bases from V and 0 bases from J, with 7 bases in between.

The gene calls are TRBV4-1 and TRBJ2-7; 7 nucleotides match TRBD1. CDR3 length: 14 amino acids. Germline CDR1 and CDR2: MGHRA and YSYEKL. The ends lost 4 bases at V and 4 bases at J; junction bases unmatched: 7. The CDR3: CASSPLRGRYEQYF. The CDR3 coding sequence is TGCGCCAGCAGCCCCCTTAGGGGGCGGTACGAGCAGTACTTC.

The chain joins TRBV3-1 (or the pseudogene TRBV3-2) to TRBJ1-4, with 10 bases fitting TRBD1. Germline V gene lookup returns CDR1 LGHDT and CDR2 YNNKEL (reference sequence). This CDR3 is 20 amino acids long. V dropped 4 bases and J dropped 0; count of bases not matched to a gene: 14. The CDR3: CASSLRLPGQGRATNEKLFF. The CDR3 region has the DNA TGTGCCAGCAGCCTAAGACTTCCGGGACAGGGGCGAGCAACTAATGAAAAACTGTTTTTT.

This clone was counted between two and nine times. This chain connects TRBV11-2 to TRBJ2-7; 8 bases match TRBD1. In germline, CDR1 is SGHAT, CDR2 FQNNGV. Trimming at V came to 5 bases and at J to 7 bases, leaving 10 bases not matched to a gene. The CDR3 extends over 14 amino acids. In DNA form, the CDR3 reads TGTGCCAGCAGCGGACAGGGCAGGGTACGGGAGCAGTACTTC. Translating it yields CASSGQGRVREQYF. Supplemented by reference TRBV11-2 and TRBJ2-7, the full variable domain reads EAGVAQSPRYKIIEKRQSVAFWCNPISGHATLYWYQQILGQGPKLLIQFQNNGVVDDSQLPKDRFSAERLKGVDSTLKIQPAKLEDSAVYLCASSGQGRVREQYFGPGTRLTVT.

This CDR3 reads CASSPRHGGSSDKVFF. The CDR3 region has the DNA TGTGCCAGCAGTCCCCGCCACGGCGGGAGCAGTGATAAGGTGTTTTTT. The chain has TRBV28 and TRBJ1-4, with D uncertain. Deletions cut 5 bases from V and 15 bases from J, with 28 bases between. This CDR3 is built from 16 residues. Germline CDR1 reads MDHEN; CDR2 reads SYDVKM.

Concerning this clone: A junction end diverges from the germline sequence, so it may reflect a read error. The chain recombines TRBV12-5 with TRBJ1-5, with TRBD1 as a possible D gene (6 bases). The CDR3 covers 15 residues. CDR1 and CDR2 (germline): LGHNT, FRNRAP. The CDR3 DNA is TGCGCTAGTGGTTTGGCACAGGGTAGCAATCAGCCCCAGCATTTT. This gives the protein CASGLAQGSNQPQHF.

The chain combines TRBV4-1 with TRBJ1-3; possibly TRBD1 for D (5 bases). The V end lost 3 bases, the J end lost 0 bases, and 9 bases lay between the germline ends. From germline, CDR1 is MGHRA and CDR2 YSYEKL. The CDR3 contains 15 residues. CDR3 protein: CASSQMDTSGNTIYF. The CDR3 DNA is TGCGCCAGCAGCCAGATGGACACCTCTGGAAACACCATATATTTT.

This clone was recorded once. J is TRBJ2-3 and V is TRBV4-1; TRBD2 agrees at 12 bases. Germline CDR1 is MGHRA and CDR2 is YSYEKL. J was trimmed by 2 bases and V by 1 base; bases with no gene match: 10. The CDR3 contains 19 residues. The CDR3 DNA is TGCGCCAGCAGCCAAGCACGCCTAGCGGGGGGGGGACTCACAGATACGCAGTATTTT. It yields the protein CASSQARLAGGGLTDTQYF.

The V call is TRBV6-6, the J call TRBJ1-5; D perhaps matches TRBD1 (5 bases). There are 12 residues in the CDR3. V was cut by 2 bases and J by 6 bases, with 5 bases left in between. Germline V gene data show CDR1 as MNHNY and CDR2 as SVGAGI (reference sequence). The CDR3 here is CASSYQGQPQHF. CDR3 nucleotide sequence: TGTGCCAGCAGTTACCAGGGTCAGCCCCAGCATTTT.

This rearrangement joins TRBV5-5 to TRBJ2-1, with a possible D match to TRBD2 (6 bases). Trimming took off 1 base at V and 6 bases at J, with 17 bases between the two ends. CDR1 and CDR2 (germline): SGHKS, YYEKEE (reference sequence). The CDR3 sequence is 16 residues long. The CDR3 region is CASSLIAASAPNEQFF. CDR3 in DNA: TGTGCCAGCAGCTTGATCGCGGCTAGCGCACCCAATGAGCAGTTCTTC.

The chain is built from TRBV7-6 and TRBJ2-1; 11 nucleotides align to TRBD2. The CDR3 has 18 amino acids. Trimming cost V 1 base and J 1 base; bases outside gene matches: 6. Germline CDR1 is SGHVS and CDR2 is FNYEAQ. CDR3 sequence reads: CASSLVVRLAGSYNEQFF. The DNA of the CDR3 is TGTGCCAGCAGCTTAGTCGTCAGACTAGCGGGGTCCTACAATGAGCAGTTCTTC.

The J gene is TRBJ2-7, the V gene TRBV6-2 or TRBV6-3; 7 nucleotides align to TRBD2. This CDR3 spans 12 amino acids. V gave up 5 bases and J gave up 7 bases; unmatched junction bases: 5. The germline V gene encodes CDR1 MNHEY and CDR2 SVGEGT. CDR3 coding DNA: TGTGCCAGCAGTCGACCGGGGGGAGAGCAGTACTTC. Amino acid sequence: CASSRPGGEQYF.

The rearrangement joins TRBV4-3 to TRBJ2-1; D is perhaps TRBD1 (5 bases). Trimming left V 1 base short and J 6 bases short, with 10 bases between. The V gene's germline CDR1 is LGHNA and CDR2 YSLEER. The CDR3 consists of 14 residues. The chain's CDR3 is CASSQVSGFNEQFF. As DNA, the CDR3 is TGCGCCAGCAGCCAAGTATCAGGGTTCAATGAGCAGTTCTTC.

The chain has TRBV7-2 and TRBJ2-7, with 12 nucleotides matching TRBD2. CDR1 is SGHTA and CDR2 is FQGNSA in the germline V gene. The CDR3 is 17 residues long. The J segment lost 7 bases and the V segment lost 1 base, leaving 11 bases of the junction unmatched. The CDR3 protein is CASSLEVGLAGIKEQYF. DNA of the CDR3: TGTGCCAGCAGCTTAGAAGTCGGACTAGCGGGAATAAAAGAGCAGTACTTC.

The sample holds a few counts of this clone. CDR3 residues: CASSLAGGQNYEQFF. The CDR3 DNA reads TGTGCCAGCAGCTTAGCGGGGGGTCAGAATTATGAGCAGTTCTTC. The chain employs TRBV7-2 and TRBJ2-1; D is perhaps TRBD2 (6 bases). Trimming stripped 0 bases from V and 8 bases from J, with 14 bases between. Looked up from germline, CDR1 is SGHTA and CDR2 is FQGNSA. The CDR3 contains 15 residues. Full variable domain (rest looked up from reference TRBV7-2 and TRBJ2-1): GAGVSQSPSNKVTEKGKDVELRCDPISGHTALYWYRQSLGQGLEFLIYFQGNSAPDKSGLPSDRFSAERTGGSVSTLTIQRTQQEDSAVYLCASSLAGGQNYEQFFGPGTRLTVL.

The rearrangement joins TRBV19 to TRBJ2-7, with a weak D call TRBD1 (5 bases). This CDR3 has 15 residues. CDR1 is LNHDA, CDR2 SQIVND, per germline (reference sequence). V shed 5 bases and J shed 2 bases, with 16 bases lying between them. The CDR3 coding sequence is TGTGCCAGTAGTTCCCAGGGCGTGGGCGCCTACGAGCAGTACTTC. Encoded protein: CASSSQGVGAYEQYF.

V and J are TRBV28 and TRBJ1-1; the D is unclear. Trimming shortened V by 4 bases and J by 0 bases, and 9 bases separated the two germline ends. The CDR3 length is 14 residues. CDR1 MDHEN and CDR2 SYDVKM come from the germline V gene. The CDR3 coding sequence is TGTGCCAGCAGTTCGGCGGGATTGAACACTGAAGCTTTCTTT. Protein: CASSSAGLNTEAFF.

The chain couples TRBV10-1 to TRBJ2-3; 9 bases are a match to TRBD1. From germline, CDR1 is WNHNN and CDR2 SYGVQD (reference sequence). This CDR3 is 15 amino acids long. V trimming: 3 bases; J trimming: 2 bases; junction bases outside the gene matches: 3. The CDR3 protein is CASSEGQGITDTQYF. The CDR3 DNA reads as TGCGCCAGCAGTGAAGGACAGGGGATCACAGATACGCAGTATTTT.

The chain couples TRBV5-6 to TRBJ1-5, with no clear D. The CDR3 sequence is 16 residues long. CDR1 and CDR2 (germline): SGHDT, YYEEEE. V was clipped by 4 bases and J by 2 bases, with 16 bases between them. CDR3 loop: CASSTSSRIGNQPQHF. The DNA of the CDR3 is TGTGCCAGCAGCACGTCGTCGAGGATAGGCAATCAGCCCCAGCATTTT.

J is TRBJ2-2 and V is TRBV5-1; D is unclear. Germline CDR1 SGHRS, CDR2 YFSETQ. Trimming removed 1 base from V and 6 bases from J, with 13 bases in between. The length of the CDR3 is 15 residues. This CDR3 is CASSLSTTSAGELFF. CDR3 coding DNA: TGCGCCAGCAGCTTGTCTACTACCTCGGCCGGGGAGCTGTTTTTT.